This T cell receptor beta chain came from a study of blood T cell repertoires in COVID-19. Study context: Samples came from the United States, Italy and Spain, spanning acute and convalescent COVID-19. T cells, B-cell-depleted T cells, or PBMCs supplied cDNA or gDNA.

Authors' data handling: Amplifying reference gene primers gave estimates of nucleated cell counts. Clones were read by immunoSEQ multiplex PCR, and TCRdb kept only the in-frame ones, dropping some. That table furnishes V, J and clone size, whereas the DNA furnished D and trimming. The sample lists 120,000 to 150,000 clones, about 80% occurring once. V shed 4 bases and J 6 bases; nucleotides not matched to a gene: 12. Germline V lookup: CDR1 LGHNA, CDR2 YSLEER. CDR3 length equals 16 residues. The TCR sequence derives from a human donor in a cohort sampled during active COVID-19. The chain recombines TRBV4-3 with TRBJ2-3; TRBD2 aligns across 8 bases. The sequencing input was peripheral blood. The CDR3 loop reads CASSPTAGGPRDTQYF. CDR3 nucleotides: TGCGCCAGCAGCCCTACTGCGGGGGGCCCCAGGGATACGCAGTATTTT.